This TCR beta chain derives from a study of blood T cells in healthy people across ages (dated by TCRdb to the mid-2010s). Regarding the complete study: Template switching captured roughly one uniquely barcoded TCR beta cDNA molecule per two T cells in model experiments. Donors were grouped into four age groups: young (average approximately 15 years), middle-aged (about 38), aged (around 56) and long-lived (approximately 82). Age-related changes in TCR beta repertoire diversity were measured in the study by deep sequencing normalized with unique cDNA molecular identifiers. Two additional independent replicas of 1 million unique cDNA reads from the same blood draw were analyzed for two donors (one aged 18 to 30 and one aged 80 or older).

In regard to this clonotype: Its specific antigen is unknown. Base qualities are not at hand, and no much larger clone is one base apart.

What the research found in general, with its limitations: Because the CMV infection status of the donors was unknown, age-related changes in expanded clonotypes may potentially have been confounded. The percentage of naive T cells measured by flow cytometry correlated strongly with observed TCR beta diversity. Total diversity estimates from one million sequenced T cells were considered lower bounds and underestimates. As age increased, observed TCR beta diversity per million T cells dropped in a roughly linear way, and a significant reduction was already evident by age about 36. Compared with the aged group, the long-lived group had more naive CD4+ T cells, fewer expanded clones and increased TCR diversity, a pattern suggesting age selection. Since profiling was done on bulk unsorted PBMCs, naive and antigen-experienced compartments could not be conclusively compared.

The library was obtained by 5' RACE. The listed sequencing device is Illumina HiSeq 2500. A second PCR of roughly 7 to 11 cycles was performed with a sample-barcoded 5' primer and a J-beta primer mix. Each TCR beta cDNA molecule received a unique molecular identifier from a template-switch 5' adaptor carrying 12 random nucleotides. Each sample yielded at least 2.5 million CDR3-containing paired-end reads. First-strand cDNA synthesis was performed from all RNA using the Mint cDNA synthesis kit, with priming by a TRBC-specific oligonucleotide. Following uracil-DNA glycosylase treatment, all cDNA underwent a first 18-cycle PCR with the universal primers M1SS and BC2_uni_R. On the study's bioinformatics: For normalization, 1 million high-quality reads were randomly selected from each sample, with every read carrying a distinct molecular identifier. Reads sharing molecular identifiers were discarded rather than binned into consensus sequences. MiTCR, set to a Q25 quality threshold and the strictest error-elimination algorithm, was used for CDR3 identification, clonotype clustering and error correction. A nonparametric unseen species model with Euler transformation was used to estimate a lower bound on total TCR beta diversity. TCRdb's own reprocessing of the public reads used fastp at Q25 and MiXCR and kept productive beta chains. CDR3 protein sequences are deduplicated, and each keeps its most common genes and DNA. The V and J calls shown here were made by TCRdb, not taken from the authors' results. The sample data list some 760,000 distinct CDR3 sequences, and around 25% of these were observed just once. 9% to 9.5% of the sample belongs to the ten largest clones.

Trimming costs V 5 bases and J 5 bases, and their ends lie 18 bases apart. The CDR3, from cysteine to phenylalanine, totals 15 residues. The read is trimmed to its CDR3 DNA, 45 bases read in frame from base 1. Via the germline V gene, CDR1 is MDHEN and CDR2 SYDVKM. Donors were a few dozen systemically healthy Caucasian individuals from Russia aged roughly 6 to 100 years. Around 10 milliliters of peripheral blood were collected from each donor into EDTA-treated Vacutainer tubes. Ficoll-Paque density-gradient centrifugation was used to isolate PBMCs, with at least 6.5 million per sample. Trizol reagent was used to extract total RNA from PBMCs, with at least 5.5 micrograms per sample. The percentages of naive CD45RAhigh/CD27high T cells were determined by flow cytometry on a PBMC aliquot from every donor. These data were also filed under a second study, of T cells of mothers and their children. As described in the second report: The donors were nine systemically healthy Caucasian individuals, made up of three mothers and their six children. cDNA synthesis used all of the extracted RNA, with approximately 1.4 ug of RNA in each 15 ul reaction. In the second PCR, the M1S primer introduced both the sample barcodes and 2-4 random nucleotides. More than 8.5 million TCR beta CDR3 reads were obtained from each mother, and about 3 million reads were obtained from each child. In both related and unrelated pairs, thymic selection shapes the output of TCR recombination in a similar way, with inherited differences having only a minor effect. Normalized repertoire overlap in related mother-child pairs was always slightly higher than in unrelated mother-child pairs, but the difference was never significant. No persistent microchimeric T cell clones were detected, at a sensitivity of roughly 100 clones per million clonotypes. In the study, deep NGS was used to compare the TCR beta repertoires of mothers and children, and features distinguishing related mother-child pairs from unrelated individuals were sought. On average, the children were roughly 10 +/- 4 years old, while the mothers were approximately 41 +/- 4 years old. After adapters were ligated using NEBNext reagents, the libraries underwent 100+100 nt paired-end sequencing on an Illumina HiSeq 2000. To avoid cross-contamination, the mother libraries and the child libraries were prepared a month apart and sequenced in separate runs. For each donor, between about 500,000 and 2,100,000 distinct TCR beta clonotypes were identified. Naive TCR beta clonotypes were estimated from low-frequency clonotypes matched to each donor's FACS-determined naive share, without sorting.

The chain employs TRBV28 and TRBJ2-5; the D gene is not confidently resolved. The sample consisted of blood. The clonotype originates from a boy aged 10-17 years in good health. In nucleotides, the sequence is TGTGCCAGCAGTCCCCGAACCGCGGTTCTGGAGACCCAGTACTTC. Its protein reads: CASSPRTAVLETQYF.